This TCR beta chain was sequenced during a study of T cell responses to AZD1222 COVID-19 vaccine (dated by TCRdb to about 2021). Looking at the study overall: AZD1222 recipients whose second dose came at about 4 weeks and those whose second dose came at about 12 weeks were combined into one group, since spike-specific TCR depth and breadth did not differ between the two schedules. TCR sequencing was performed for approximately 240 trial participants, of whom around 200 were given two doses of AZD1222 and 26 were given two doses of MenACWY control vaccine. Trial participants were enrolled by age into 18-55, 56-69 and 70-plus year subgroups, with roughly 160, 29 and 62 TCR-sequenced participants respectively. Findings and caveats that apply to the study as a whole: Because no day 14 peak-response samples were available, repertoires were characterized only after the peak T cell response. The 56-69-year group was small, and its depth increase did not reach significance, likely because of low power. After two AZD1222 doses, both the breadth and the depth of spike-specific TCRs were significantly higher than at day 0 and than in MenACWY recipients. Participants were mostly white British and included more females than males, and it was suggested by the authors that clonal diversity may have been underestimated. Conclusions about previously exposed vaccinees are limited because only a handful of AZD1222 recipients were SARS-CoV-2 seropositive at baseline. Reportedly, almost half of the unique spike-specific TCRs recognized epitopes lying outside the regions that are mutated in the B.1.351 and B.1.1.7 variants. CD4 TCRs associated with the vaccine covered the entire spike protein, and the dominant responses were in regions 160-218 and 743-854.

As encoded in the germline V gene, CDR1 is MDHEN while CDR2 is SYDVKM. Between the V and J ends, shortened by 7 bases and 1 base respectively, the junction contains 13 bases. There are 15 amino acids in the CDR3, from cysteine to phenylalanine inclusive. The sequence is cut down to CDR3 DNA, 45 bases in frame from base 1. This clone was seen once. There is no known antigen for this receptor. The input lacks base qualities; no much larger clone sits a single base away. The time point label here, explained by the study, means: baseline before first vaccination. Vaccinee samples came from UK trials COV001 and COV002, including a single-blind randomized controlled phase 2/3 trial of AZD1222 (ChAdOx1 nCoV-19) in healthy adults. For TCRbeta chain sequencing, PBMC samples were collected from trial participants at day 0 and at day 28 after the second dose. The CDR3 regions of human TCRbeta chains were analyzed by immunosequencing. On the study's bioinformatics: Repertoire TCRs were matched against a reference library of SARS-CoV-2-specific TCRs generated with the MIRA antigen-specificity platform. Breadth was defined as the fraction of unique TCRs that were SARS-CoV-2-associated. Depth was defined as the fraction of total T cells that were SARS-CoV-2-associated. Using the MIRA data, each spike-specific TCR was mapped to the spike region that the TCR reacts to and placed in a CD4 or CD8 class. Log10-transformed breadth and depth values were compared by one-way ANOVA with Sidak's multiple comparisons tests. TCRdb took this table from immuneACCESS and kept in-frame rearrangements with V and J called. Such tables lack part of the clones; where checked against another copy, unresolved V genes explain under half of the gap, and the rest is unexplained. The DNA was the basis for D and trimming; V, J and clone size are from that table. The sample data list about 120,000 clones, and 80% to 95% of these were observed just once. 11% to 15% of the sample is taken by the ten largest.

The source was peripheral blood, collected on day 0 of AZD1222 vaccination. The TCR originated in an adult in good health. The chain is encoded by TRBV28 joined to TRBJ2-2; TRBD2 is a possible D gene, resting on 7 matching bases. The CDR3 protein is CASKGGEKNTGELFF. In nucleotides, the sequence is TGTGCCAGCAAAGGGGGGGAGAAGAACACCGGGGAGCTGTTTTTT.